Listed below are T cell receptor beta chains from one sample, sequenced in a study of blood T cell repertoires in COVID-19. Profiling relied on immunoSEQ multiplex PCR, and the TCRdb table lists in-frame clones only, not all of them. Of more than 40,000 clones listed, 70% to 90% are singletons. The material sequenced was peripheral blood. These receptors came from a man aged 50 or older with active COVID-19. CDR3s include the opening cysteine and the closing phenylalanine or tryptophan. The order of the fields is CDR3 protein, CDR3 DNA, D gene, V gene, J gene, clone size. D genes are given only for firm matches. A row's size may be missing; if present it is once, few, many or a size class.

CATSRSGGGDTQYF,TGTGCCACCAGTCGGAGCGGGGGCGGAGATACGCAGTATTTT,TRBD2,TRBV24-1,TRBJ2-3,NA
CASSRRTIINEQFF,TGTGCCAGCAGCCGTAGGACTATCATCAATGAGCAGTTCTTC,NA,TRBV5-6,TRBJ2-1,NA
CASSPLGQEVYGYTF,TGTGCCAGCTCACCACTCGGACAGGAGGTTTATGGCTACACCTTC,TRBD1,TRBV18,TRBJ1-2,NA
CASSLGQGANPYEQYF,TGTGCCAGCAGCTTGGGACAGGGGGCTAACCCCTACGAGCAGTACTTC,TRBD1,TRBV5-5,TRBJ2-7,NA
CATSRARYGYTF,TGTGCCACCAGCAGAGCTCGGTATGGCTACACCTTC,NA,TRBV15,TRBJ1-2,NA
CASSLAGGEVETQYF,TGTGCCAGCAGCTTAGCCGGCGGGGAGGTAGAGACCCAGTACTTC,NA,TRBV7-6,TRBJ2-5,NA
CASSTQRTSGYNEQFF,TGTGCCAGTAGTACCCAGAGGACTAGCGGCTACAATGAGCAGTTCTTC,TRBD2,TRBV19,TRBJ2-1,NA
CASSEQGRNTEAFF,TGTGCCAGCAGTGAACAGGGGAGGAACACTGAAGCTTTCTTT,NA,TRBV6-1,TRBJ1-1,NA
CASGQNQETQYF,TGTGCCAGCGGACAGAACCAAGAGACCCAGTACTTC,NA,TRBV28,TRBJ2-5,NA
CATSVELVGEQFF,TGTGCCACCAGCGTCGAACTCGTCGGTGAGCAGTTCTTC,NA,TRBV15,TRBJ2-1,NA
CASSLAGAPNEQFF,TGTGCCAGCAGCCTAGCGGGAGCCCCCAATGAGCAGTTCTTC,TRBD2,TRBV11-3,TRBJ2-1,NA
CASSKQGSGVYEQYF,TGTGCCAGCAGCAAACAGGGCAGCGGGGTCTACGAGCAGTACTTC,NA,TRBV7-3,TRBJ2-7,NA
CASSPPGLAFNEQFF,TGCGCCAGCAGCCCTCCGGGACTAGCATTCAATGAGCAGTTCTTC,TRBD2,TRBV4-3,TRBJ2-1,NA
CSASSGTGMRETQYF,TGCAGTGCTAGTTCCGGGACAGGGATGAGGGAGACCCAGTACTTC,TRBD1,TRBV20-1,TRBJ2-5,NA
CASSSSYNSPLHF,TGCGCCAGCAGTTCGTCCTATAATTCACCCCTCCACTTT,NA,TRBV10-1,TRBJ1-6,few
CASSPASSYEQYF,TGTGCCAGCAGCCCCGCCAGCTCCTACGAGCAGTACTTC,NA,TRBV11-3,TRBJ2-7,NA
CASSPKQGAETQYF,TGTGCCAGCTCACCAAAACAGGGGGCAGAGACCCAGTACTTC,TRBD1,TRBV18,TRBJ2-5,NA
CASSQGQGLNTEAFF,TGTGCCAGCAGCCAAGGACAGGGACTGAACACTGAAGCTTTCTTT,TRBD1,TRBV14,TRBJ1-1,NA
CASSSRRDSLGEKLFF,TGTGCCAGCAGCTCCCGTCGGGACAGTTTGGGGGAAAAACTGTTTTTT,TRBD1,TRBV7-2,TRBJ1-4,NA
CASSPATGTGGDSPLHF,TGTGCCAGCAGCCCTGCCACCGGGACAGGGGGTGACTCACCCCTCCACTTT,NA,TRBV12-1,TRBJ1-6,NA
CSVEGRSAGYNEQFF,TGCAGCGTTGAAGGGCGTTCAGCGGGGTACAATGAGCAGTTCTTC,TRBD2,TRBV29-1,TRBJ2-1,NA
CASSTGGGGSGEQFF,TGTGCCAGCAGTACGGGGGGCGGCGGGAGCGGTGAGCAGTTCTTC,NA,TRBV6-6,TRBJ2-1,NA
CASSLGDSYNQPQHF,TGCGCCAGCAGCTTAGGGGACAGCTACAATCAGCCCCAGCATTTT,TRBD1,TRBV5-1,TRBJ1-5,NA
CSVAAQMNTEAFF,TGCAGCGTGGCGGCTCAGATGAACACTGAAGCTTTCTTT,NA,TRBV29-1,TRBJ1-1,NA
CASSSQRRGEAFF,TGTGCCAGCAGCTCGCAGCGGAGGGGTGAAGCTTTCTTT,NA,TRBV5-4,TRBJ1-1,NA
CASSRGGQGNEQFF,TGTGCCAGCAGTAGGGGAGGCCAGGGTAATGAGCAGTTCTTC,NA,TRBV6-5,TRBJ2-1,NA
CASSSLKTAVRQETQYF,TGTGCCAGCAGCAGCCTCAAGACAGCTGTGAGACAAGAGACCCAGTACTTC,NA,TRBV27,TRBJ2-5,NA
CASSPGTVNEKLFF,TGTGCCAGCAGCCCCGGGACAGTTAATGAAAAACTGTTTTTT,TRBD1,TRBV5-4,TRBJ1-4,NA
CASSSDASGRLETQYF,TGTGCCAGCAGCTCCGATGCTAGCGGGAGACTTGAGACCCAGTACTTC,TRBD2,TRBV7-2,TRBJ2-5,NA
CASSDDTLNTEAFF,TGTGCCAGCAGTGACGACACCTTGAACACTGAAGCTTTCTTT,NA,TRBV6-1,TRBJ1-1,NA
CASRGQKEQYF,TGTGCTAGTCGAGGGCAAAAAGAGCAGTACTTC,NA,TRBV12-5,TRBJ2-7,NA
CASSLARLARETQYF,TGTGCCAGCAGCTTGGCCAGGCTAGCCCGAGAGACCCAGTACTTC,NA,TRBV5-6,TRBJ2-5,NA
CASSLGGYAYEQYF,TGTGCCAGCAGCTTAGGAGGGTATGCCTACGAGCAGTACTTC,NA,TRBV7-9,TRBJ2-7,NA
CASSGQGRDSNQPQHF,TGTGCCAGCAGTGGGCAGGGGCGAGATAGCAATCAGCCCCAGCATTTT,NA,TRBV6-2/TRBV6-3,TRBJ1-5,NA
CAWSVGQGRTGELFF,TGTGCCTGGAGTGTGGGGCAGGGAAGGACCGGGGAGCTGTTTTTT,NA,TRBV30,TRBJ2-2,NA
CASSQDMIGVVPETQYF,TGCGCCAGCAGCCAAGATATGATCGGGGTGGTACCGGAGACCCAGTACTTC,NA,TRBV4-3,TRBJ2-5,NA
CASSRRGTADYGYTF,TGCGCCAGCAGCCGGCGCGGGACGGCTGACTATGGCTACACCTTC,NA,TRBV4-1,TRBJ1-2,once
CATAPPTRGSSTGELFF,TGTGCCACAGCCCCACCCACCAGGGGCTCGAGTACCGGGGAGCTGTTTTTT,NA,TRBV7-9,TRBJ2-2,once
CAISVGLAGGAKNIQYF,TGTGCCATCAGTGTGGGACTAGCGGGAGGGGCCAAAAACATTCAGTACTTC,TRBD2,TRBV10-3,TRBJ2-4,NA
CASSLWGDREVFTEAFF,TGTGCCAGCAGTTTATGGGGAGACAGGGAGGTGTTCACTGAAGCTTTCTTT,TRBD1,TRBV27,TRBJ1-1,NA
CASSYPRGRESYEQYF,TGTGCCAGCAGTTACCCCAGGGGAAGAGAGTCCTACGAGCAGTACTTC,NA,TRBV6-2/TRBV6-3,TRBJ2-7,NA
CASNTREDQPQHF,TGTGCCAGTAACACTAGAGAGGATCAGCCCCAGCATTTT,NA,TRBV19,TRBJ1-5,NA
CASSLGQAPRQETQYF,TGTGCCAGCAGCTTAGGACAGGCCCCCCGGCAAGAGACCCAGTACTTC,NA,TRBV7-6,TRBJ2-5,NA
CASSLDWTSGRRTDTQYF,TGTGCCAGCAGTTTAGATTGGACTAGCGGGAGGCGGACAGATACGCAGTATTTT,TRBD2,TRBV28,TRBJ2-3,NA
CASSFVRTGGGIGTEAFF,TGTGCCAGCAGTTTCGTAAGGACAGGGGGCGGAATTGGCACTGAAGCTTTCTTT,TRBD1,TRBV27,TRBJ1-1,few
CASSIEASNYGYTF,TGTGCCAGTAGTATAGAAGCATCTAACTATGGCTACACCTTC,NA,TRBV19,TRBJ1-2,NA
CASKVGGSADTQYF,TGTGCCAGCAAGGTGGGGGGATCAGCAGATACGCAGTATTTT,NA,TRBV6-6,TRBJ2-3,NA